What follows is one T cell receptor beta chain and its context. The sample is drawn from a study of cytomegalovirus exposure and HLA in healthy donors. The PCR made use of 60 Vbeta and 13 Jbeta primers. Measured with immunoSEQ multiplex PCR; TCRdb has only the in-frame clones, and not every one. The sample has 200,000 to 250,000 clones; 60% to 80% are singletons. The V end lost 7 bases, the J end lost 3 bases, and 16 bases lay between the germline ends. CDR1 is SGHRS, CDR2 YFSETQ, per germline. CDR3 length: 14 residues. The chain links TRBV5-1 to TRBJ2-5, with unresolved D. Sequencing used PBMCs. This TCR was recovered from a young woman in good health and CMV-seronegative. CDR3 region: CASHLGVLKETQYF. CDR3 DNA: TGCGCCAGCCATTTGGGCGTTCTAAAAGAGACCCAGTACTTC.